Listed here are 28 T cell receptor beta chains from one sample, sequenced in a study of CD8+CD57+ T cells in acquired aplastic anemia. Patients chosen for sequencing had shown CD8+CD57+ cell expansion by flow cytometry. TCR beta VDJ combinations and CDR3 sequences were profiled from genomic DNA. TCRdb called the reads again in MiXCR, with one record for every CDR3 protein. The sample has over 150,000 distinct CDR3 sequences, roughly 50% seen once. The sample was sorted CD4+, CD8+, or CD8+CD57+ T cells (not recorded which) from PBMCs. These TCRs come from a human donor with aplastic anemia.

The sample holds many counts of this clonotype. The rearrangement joins TRBV19 to TRBJ2-5, with D perhaps matching TRBD2 (6 bases). This CDR3 is 15 amino acids long. Germline values: CDR1 LNHDA, CDR2 SQIVND (reference sequence). The V end was cut by 4 bases, the J end by 5 bases, with 17 bases between. DNA of the CDR3: TGTGCCAGTAGTACGTGGACCGGAGGGACGGAGACCCAGTACTTC. Translation gives CASSTWTGGTETQYF.

Worth noting for this clonotype: This may arise from a read error, as a much more abundant clone is one base away. The CDR3 does not end in the conserved phenylalanine or tryptophan, so this is likely a read error. The V gene is TRBV7-6, the J gene TRBJ1-4, with D perhaps TRBD1 (6 bases). There are 14 residues in the CDR3. V was trimmed by 1 base and J by 10 bases, leaving 13 bases between them. Germline CDR1 reads SGHVS; CDR2 reads FNYEAQ. CDR3 region: CASSLEQGIGKLFL. The CDR3 DNA reads as TGTGCCAGCAGCTTAGAACAGGGTATCGGAAAACTGTTTCTT.

In this sample, this clonotype turned up a few times. The V and J genes are TRBV19 and TRBJ1-1, with D tentatively TRBD1 (5 bases). Germline loops: CDR1 LNHDA, CDR2 SQIVND (reference sequence). This CDR3 is built from 14 residues. V dropped 7 bases and J dropped 6 bases, with 18 bases sitting between them. As DNA, the CDR3 is TGTGCCAGTACGCCGGGGGTCGTTCCCTCTGAAGCTTTCTTT. This sequence encodes CASTPGVVPSEAFF.

This clonotype was observed many times. This sequence joins TRBV5-6 and TRBJ2-3, with TRBD1 identical over 10 bases. Germline V gives CDR1 SGHDT, CDR2 YYEEEE. This CDR3 spans 15 amino acids. The V gene end was trimmed by 2 bases and the J gene end by 4 bases; junction bases not matched to a gene: 4. DNA for the CDR3: TGTGCCAGCAGCTTCTGGGACAGGGGCCCAGATACGCAGTATTTT. Translating it yields CASSFWDRGPDTQYF.

This clonotype came up once. One junction end disagrees with the germline gene, perhaps due to a read error. This sequence joins TRBV5-1 and TRBJ2-3, with D possibly being TRBD2 (6 bases). The CDR3 extends over 14 amino acids. Germline values: CDR1 SGHRS, CDR2 YFSETQ. CDR3 sequence reads: CAISPSGDTDTQYF. CDR3 in DNA: TGCGCCATCAGCCCGTCGGGGGACACAGATACGCAGTATTTT.

This clonotype was seen more than once but under ten times. This clone may be a read error of a much larger clone one base away. V usage is TRBV11-2 and J usage is TRBJ1-5; TRBD1 aligns across 8 bases. Germline trimming cut 0 bases from V and 4 bases from J; bases unmatched to any gene: 8. CDR1 SGHAT and CDR2 FQNNGV come from the germline V gene. The CDR3 length is 17 residues. The CDR3 DNA is TGTGCCAGCAGCTTAGATTTCGCCAACAGGGGGAATCAGCCCCAGCATTTT. Residues: CASSLDFANRGNQPQHF.

This clonotype showed up many times. This chain uses TRBV6-1 with TRBJ1-1; 7 nucleotides match TRBD1. The germline V gene encodes CDR1 MNHNS and CDR2 SASEGT. V shed 5 bases, J shed 0 bases, and the junction held 12 bases outside the gene matches. The CDR3 has 17 residues. This chain's CDR3 is CASSTVGGGHMNTEAFF. The CDR3 DNA sequence: TGTGCCAGCAGTACCGTTGGAGGGGGCCACATGAACACTGAAGCTTTCTTT.

The genes are TRBV7-8 and TRBJ1-2; 8 nucleotides line up with TRBD1. The CDR3 has 16 amino acids. Germline CDR1 reads SGHVS; CDR2 reads FQNEAQ. Trimming at V came to 1 base and at J to 6 bases, leaving 10 bases not matched to a gene. CDR3 DNA sequence: TGTGCCAGCAGCTTAGGGAGACAGGGGCCTGGAGATGGCTACACCTTC. It encodes CASSLGRQGPGDGYTF. The whole variable domain, remainder taken from reference TRBV7-8 and TRBJ1-2, is GAGVSQSPRYKVAKRGQDVALRCDPISGHVSLFWYQQALGQGPEFLTYFQNEAQLDKSGLPSDRFFAERPEGSVSTLKIQRTQQEDSAVYLCASSLGRQGPGDGYTFGSGTRLTVV.

The V call is TRBV19, the J call TRBJ1-5; D is unclear. Trimming left V 0 bases short and J 11 bases short, with 8 bases between. Germline CDR1 and CDR2: LNHDA and SQIVND (reference sequence). The CDR3 contains 12 residues. The CDR3 is CASSIDAGTQHF. The CDR3 DNA reads as TGTGCCAGTAGTATAGATGCGGGGACCCAGCATTTT.

The chain joins TRBV2 to TRBJ2-5; D uncertain. The CDR3 is 14 residues long. Between the trimmed V and J ends, which lost 2 bases and 0 bases, there was a span of 7 bases. CDR1 SNHLY and CDR2 FYNNEI come from the germline V gene. The CDR3 bases are TGTGCCAGCAGTGAACCTAGGGACCAAGAGACCCAGTACTTC. Translating it yields CASSEPRDQETQYF. Looking up the rest from reference TRBV2 and TRBJ2-5 gives the full variable domain: EPEVTQTPSHQVTQMGQEVILRCVPISNHLYFYWYRQILGQKVEFLVSFYNNEISEKSEIFDDQFSVERPDGSNFTLKIRSTKLEDSAMYFCASSEPRDQETQYFGPGTRLLVL.

The chain employs TRBV2 and TRBJ2-2, with TRBD1 matching 8 bases. This CDR3 is 15 amino acids long. The junction had 7 bases not matched to a gene; V was cut back by 4 bases and J by 6 bases. Germline V gene sequence: CDR1 SNHLY, CDR2 FYNNEI. As DNA, the CDR3 is TGTGCCAGCAGTGGAGGGCAGGGGGCATCCGGGGAGCTGTTTTTT. It yields the protein CASSGGQGASGELFF.

This clonotype appeared many times. V usage is TRBV11-3 and J usage is TRBJ2-3; D uncertain. From germline, CDR1 is SGHNT and CDR2 YENEEA. The germline V and J ends were trimmed by 2 bases and 2 bases, with 5 bases remaining between them. The CDR3 spans 13 residues. CDR3: CASSLSPTDTQYF. In DNA form, the CDR3 reads TGTGCCAGCAGCTTATCGCCCACAGATACGCAGTATTTT. Full variable domain (rest looked up from reference TRBV11-3 and TRBJ2-3): EAGVVQSPRYKIIEKKQPVAFWCNPISGHNTLYWYLQNLGQGPELLIRYENEEAVDDSQLPKDRFSAERLKGVDSTLKIQPAELGDSAVYLCASSLSPTDTQYFGPGTRLTVL.

A few counts support this clonotype. The V gene is TRBV10-2, the J gene TRBJ2-1; D perhaps matches TRBD1 (5 bases). The CDR3 extends over 13 amino acids. Germline V CDR1 and CDR2: WSHSY, SAAADI. The germline V and J ends were trimmed by 3 bases and 8 bases, with 11 bases remaining between them. The CDR3, as DNA: TGCGCCAGCAGTGAATCAGGGAACGATGAGCAGTTCTTC. Its protein is CASSESGNDEQFF.

The chain uses TRBV3-1 and TRBJ2-3, with 12 bases lining up with TRBD2. Germline V gene sequence: CDR1 LGHDT, CDR2 YNNKEL (reference sequence). With 3 bases clipped from V and 2 bases from J, the junction kept 9 bases outside the gene matches. The CDR3 runs 18 residues. CDR3 loop: CASSHLGLAGSSTDTQYF. The CDR3 DNA is TGTGCCAGCAGCCACCTCGGACTAGCGGGGAGTTCCACAGATACGCAGTATTTT.

This clonotype turned up a few times. The gene calls are TRBV29-1 and TRBJ1-2; 7 bases align to TRBD1. Germline assignment: CDR1 SQVTM and CDR2 ANQGSEA. Trimming cost V 3 bases and J 4 bases; bases outside gene matches: 2. The CDR3 sequence is 12 residues long. DNA of the CDR3: TGCAGCGTTGAGACAGGGTCCTATGGCTACACCTTC. Protein sequence: CSVETGSYGYTF.

The V call is TRBV7-3, the J call TRBJ2-2, with D perhaps assigned TRBD1 or TRBD2 (5 bases each). The CDR3 consists of 16 residues. In germline, CDR1 is SGHTA, CDR2 FQGTGA. V was clipped by 1 base and J by 3 bases, with 12 bases between them. The CDR3 region has the DNA TGTGCCAGCAGCTTAAACGCAGGGCGGGACACCGGGGAGCTGTTTTTT. It yields the protein CASSLNAGRDTGELFF.

The sample holds a few counts of this clonotype. The genes are TRBV3-1 and TRBJ2-7; D possibly corresponds to TRBD2 (6 bases). Germline V lookup: CDR1 LGHDT, CDR2 YNNKEL (reference sequence). The CDR3 is 15 residues long. The V end lost 4 bases, the J end lost 1 base, and 14 bases lay between the germline ends. The CDR3 DNA is TGTGCCAGCAGCCCGACCGGGACTCATTCCTACGAGCAGTACTTC. Amino acids: CASSPTGTHSYEQYF.

This chain uses TRBV3-1 with TRBJ2-3; TRBD2 matches 8 bases. Germline V gives CDR1 LGHDT, CDR2 YNNKEL (reference sequence). V lost 0 bases to trimming and J lost 1 base; unmatched junction nucleotides: 3. CDR3 length: 16 amino acids. CDR3 DNA: TGTGCCAGCAGCCAAGACGGGGGGGCTCGCACAGATACGCAGTATTTT. This encodes CASSQDGGARTDTQYF.

The table lists this clonotype with a few counts. V usage is TRBV24-1 and J usage is TRBJ1-1; no definite D call. The V gene lost 5 bases and the J gene lost 4 bases, with 10 bases spanning the gap. In germline, CDR1 is KGHDR, CDR2 SFDVKD. This CDR3 has 13 residues. CDR3 DNA: TGTGCCACCAGTGCGTCCGACTCCACTGAAGCTTTCTTT. Protein sequence: CATSASDSTEAFF.

The rearrangement joins TRBV10-3 to TRBJ2-5; TRBD1 matches 10 bases. Looked up from germline, CDR1 is ENHRY and CDR2 is SYGVKD. The CDR3 loop spans 15 amino acids. Germline trimming cut 0 bases from V and 5 bases from J; bases unmatched to any gene: 3. CDR3 in DNA: TGTGCCATCAGTGAGTCGGGACAGGGGTTGGAGACCCAGTACTTC. As protein: CAISESGQGLETQYF.

This rearrangement joins TRBV15 to TRBJ2-7, with TRBD2 as a possible D gene (5 bases). This CDR3 spans 14 amino acids. Germline CDR1 is LNHNV and CDR2 is YYDKDF (reference sequence). The V and J ends lost 3 bases and 3 bases respectively, with 12 bases between them. The CDR3 DNA reads as TGTGCCACCAGCAGGAATAGGGAGTTCTACGAGCAGTACTTC. This gives the protein CATSRNREFYEQYF.

The V gene is TRBV24-1, the J gene TRBJ1-2, with 8 positions matching TRBD1. With V trimmed by 7 bases and J by 7 bases, 7 bases remained unmatched. There are 13 residues in the CDR3. Germline CDR1 is KGHDR and CDR2 is SFDVKD. CDR3 residues: CATSEGQGTGYTF. Written as DNA, the CDR3 is TGTGCCACCAGCGAAGGACAGGGAACTGGCTACACCTTC.

To note about this clonotype: The junction differs from germline at one of its ends, possibly a read error. The chain links TRBV10-3 to TRBJ2-7, with 11 bases that match TRBD1. CDR1 and CDR2 from the germline V gene are ENHRY and SYGVKD. The length of the CDR3 is 15 residues. CDR3 in DNA: TGTGCCAGCAGTTCCCAACCCGGGACAGGGGGCGAGCAGTACTTC. It yields the protein CASSSQPGTGGEQYF.

V gene TRBV12-3 or TRBV12-4 combines with J gene TRBJ1-2; D is possibly TRBD1 (6 bases). The V end lost 2 bases, the J end lost 7 bases, and 17 bases lay between the germline ends. CDR3 length: 15 residues. CDR3 protein: CASSLRSAGVGGYTF. The DNA of the CDR3 is TGTGCCAGCAGTTTAAGGTCGGCAGGGGTAGGTGGCTACACCTTC.

This clonotype was counted many times. The chain uses TRBV15 and TRBJ2-6; a weak D match, TRBD2 (6 bases). V dropped 0 bases and J dropped 4 bases, with 19 bases sitting between them. Germline values: CDR1 LNHNV, CDR2 YYDKDF (reference sequence). The CDR3 totals 19 residues. The CDR3 spells CATSRERGTGGPGANVLTF. Written as DNA, the CDR3 is TGTGCCACCAGCAGAGAGAGAGGTACAGGAGGGCCCGGGGCCAACGTCCTGACTTTC.

This clonotype has ten or more counts. V usage is TRBV5-4 and J usage is TRBJ1-2, with 7 bases fitting TRBD1. Germline V CDR1 and CDR2: SGHNT, YYREEE (reference sequence). The CDR3 is made up of 15 amino acids. The V gene end was trimmed by 2 bases and the J gene end by 7 bases; junction bases not matched to a gene: 11. In nucleotides, the CDR3 is TGTGCCAGCAGCTTACCACAGGGGTTTAAGGGTGGCTACACCTTC. It specifies CASSLPQGFKGGYTF.

In its sample, this clonotype was seen many times. This chain links TRBV7-3 with TRBJ2-3; the match to TRBD1 covers 7 bases. This CDR3 is built from 16 residues. The germline gives CDR1 SGHTA, CDR2 FQGTGA. The V gene end was trimmed by 0 bases and the J gene end by 1 base; junction bases not matched to a gene: 4. Here the CDR3 reads CASSLTTGQGTDTQYF. In nucleotides, the CDR3 is TGTGCCAGCAGCTTAACGACAGGACAGGGCACAGATACGCAGTATTTT.

This clonotype appeared a single time. The V and J genes are TRBV20-1 and TRBJ1-2; D gene ambiguous. Germline V gene sequence: CDR1 DFQATT, CDR2 SNEGSKA (reference sequence). Trimming stripped 5 bases from V and 7 bases from J, with 11 bases between. CDR3 length equals 11 residues. The DNA of the CDR3 is TGCAGTGCTCCCTGGGCCCCTGGCTACACCTTC. Translated, it gives CSAPWAPGYTF.